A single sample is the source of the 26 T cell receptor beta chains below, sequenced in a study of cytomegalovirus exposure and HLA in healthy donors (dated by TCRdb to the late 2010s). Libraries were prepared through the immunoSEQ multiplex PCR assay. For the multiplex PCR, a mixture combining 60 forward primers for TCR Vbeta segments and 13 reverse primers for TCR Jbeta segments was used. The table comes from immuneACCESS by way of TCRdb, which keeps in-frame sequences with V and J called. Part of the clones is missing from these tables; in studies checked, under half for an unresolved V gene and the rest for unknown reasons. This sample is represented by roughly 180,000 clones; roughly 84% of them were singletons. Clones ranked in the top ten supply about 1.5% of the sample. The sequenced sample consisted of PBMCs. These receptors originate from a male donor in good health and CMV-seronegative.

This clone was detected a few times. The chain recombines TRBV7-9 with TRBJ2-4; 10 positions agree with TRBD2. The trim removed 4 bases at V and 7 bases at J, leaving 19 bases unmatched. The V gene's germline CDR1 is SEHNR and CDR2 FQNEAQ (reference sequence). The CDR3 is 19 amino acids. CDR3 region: CASSSNRHLAGEESNIQYF. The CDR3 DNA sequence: TGTGCCAGCAGCTCCAACCGCCACCTAGCGGGAGAAGAGTCGAACATTCAGTACTTC.

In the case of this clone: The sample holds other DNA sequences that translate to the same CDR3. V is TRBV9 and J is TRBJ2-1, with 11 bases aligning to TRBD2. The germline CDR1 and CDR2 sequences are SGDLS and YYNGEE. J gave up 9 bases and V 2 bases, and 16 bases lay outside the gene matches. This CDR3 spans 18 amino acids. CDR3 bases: TGTGCCAGCAGCGTCACAAAGGGGCTAGCGGGGGGAATGGCTGAGCAGTTCTTC. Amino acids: CASSVTKGLAGGMAEQFF.

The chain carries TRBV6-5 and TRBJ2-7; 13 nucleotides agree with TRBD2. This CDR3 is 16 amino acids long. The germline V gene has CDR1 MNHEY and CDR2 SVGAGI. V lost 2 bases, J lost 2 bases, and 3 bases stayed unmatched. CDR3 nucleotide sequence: TGTGCCAGCAGTTACCGGACTAGCGGGAGACCCTACGAGCAGTACTTC. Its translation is CASSYRTSGRPYEQYF.

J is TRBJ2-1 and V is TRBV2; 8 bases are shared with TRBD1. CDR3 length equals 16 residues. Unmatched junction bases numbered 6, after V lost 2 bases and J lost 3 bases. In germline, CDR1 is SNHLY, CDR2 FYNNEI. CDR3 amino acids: CASSERDRFFYNEQFF. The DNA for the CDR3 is TGTGCCAGCAGTGAAAGGGACAGGTTCTTCTACAATGAGCAGTTCTTC.

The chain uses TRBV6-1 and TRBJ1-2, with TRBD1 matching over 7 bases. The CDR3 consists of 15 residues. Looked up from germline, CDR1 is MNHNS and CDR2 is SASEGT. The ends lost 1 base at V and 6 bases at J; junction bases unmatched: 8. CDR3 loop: CASSEGTGVSHGYTF. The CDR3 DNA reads TGTGCCAGCAGTGAAGGGACAGGAGTCTCACATGGCTACACCTTC.

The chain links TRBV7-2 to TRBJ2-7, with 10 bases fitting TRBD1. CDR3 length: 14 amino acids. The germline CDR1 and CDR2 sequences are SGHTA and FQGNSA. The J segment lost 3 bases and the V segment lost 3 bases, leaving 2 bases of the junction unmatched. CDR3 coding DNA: TGTGCCAGCAGCTTCGACAGGGGGCTCTACGAGCAGTACTTC. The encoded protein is CASSFDRGLYEQYF. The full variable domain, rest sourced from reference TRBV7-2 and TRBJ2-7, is GAGVSQSPSNKVTEKGKDVELRCDPISGHTALYWYRQSLGQGLEFLIYFQGNSAPDKSGLPSDRFSAERTGGSVSTLTIQRTQQEDSAVYLCASSFDRGLYEQYFGPGTRLTVT.

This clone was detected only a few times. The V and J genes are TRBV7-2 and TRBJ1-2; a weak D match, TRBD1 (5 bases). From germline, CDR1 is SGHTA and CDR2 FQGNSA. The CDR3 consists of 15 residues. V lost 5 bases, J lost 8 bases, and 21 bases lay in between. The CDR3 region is CASSPRGLIGGGYTF. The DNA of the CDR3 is TGTGCCAGCAGCCCCAGAGGGCTTATTGGGGGGGGCTACACCTTC.

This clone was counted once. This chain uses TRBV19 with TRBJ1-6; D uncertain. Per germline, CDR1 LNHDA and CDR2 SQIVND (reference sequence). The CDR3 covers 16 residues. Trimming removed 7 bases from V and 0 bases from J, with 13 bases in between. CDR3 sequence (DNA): TGTGCCAGTAACCCTTACGGGAGCTCCTATAATTCACCCCTCCACTTT. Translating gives CASNPYGSSYNSPLHF.

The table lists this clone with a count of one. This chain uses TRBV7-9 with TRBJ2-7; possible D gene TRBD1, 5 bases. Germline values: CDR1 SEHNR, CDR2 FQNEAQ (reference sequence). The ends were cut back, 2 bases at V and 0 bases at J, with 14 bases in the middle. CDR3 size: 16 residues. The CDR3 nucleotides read TGTGCCAGCAGCTTAAATGTTGGGGCGGACTCCTACGAGCAGTACTTC. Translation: CASSLNVGADSYEQYF.

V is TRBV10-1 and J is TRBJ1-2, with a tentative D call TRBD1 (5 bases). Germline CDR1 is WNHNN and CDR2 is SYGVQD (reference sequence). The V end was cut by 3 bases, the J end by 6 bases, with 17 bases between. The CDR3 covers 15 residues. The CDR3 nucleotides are TGCGCCAGCAGTGACCCTAAAGGGGAAGGAGATGGCTACACCTTC. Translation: CASSDPKGEGDGYTF.

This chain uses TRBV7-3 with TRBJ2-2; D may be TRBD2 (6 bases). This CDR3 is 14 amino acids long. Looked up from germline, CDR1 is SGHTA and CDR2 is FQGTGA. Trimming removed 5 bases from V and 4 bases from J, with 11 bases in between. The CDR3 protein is CASSQTGGTGELFF. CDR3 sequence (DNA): TGTGCCAGCAGCCAGACCGGGGGCACCGGGGAGCTGTTTTTT.

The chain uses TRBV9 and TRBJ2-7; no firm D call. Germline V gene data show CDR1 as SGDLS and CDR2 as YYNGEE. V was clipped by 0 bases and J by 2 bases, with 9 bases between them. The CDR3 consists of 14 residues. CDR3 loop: CASSVATRTYEQYF. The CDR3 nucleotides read TGTGCCAGCAGCGTAGCCACAAGAACCTACGAGCAGTACTTC.

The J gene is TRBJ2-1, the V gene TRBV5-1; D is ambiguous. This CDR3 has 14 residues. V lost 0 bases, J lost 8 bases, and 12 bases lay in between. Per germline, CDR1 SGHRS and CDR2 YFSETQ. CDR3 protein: CASSLGSVKDEQFF. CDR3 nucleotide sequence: TGCGCCAGCAGCTTGGGGAGTGTGAAAGATGAGCAGTTCTTC.

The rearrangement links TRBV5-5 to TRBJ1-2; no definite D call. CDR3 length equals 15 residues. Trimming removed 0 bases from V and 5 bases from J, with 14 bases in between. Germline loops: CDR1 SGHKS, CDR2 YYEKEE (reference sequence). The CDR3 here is CASSLASLGGYGYTF. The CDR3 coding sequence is TGTGCCAGCAGCTTGGCTAGTCTAGGCGGGTATGGCTACACCTTC. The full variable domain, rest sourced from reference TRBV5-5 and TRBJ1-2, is DAGVTQSPTHLIKTRGQQVTLRCSPISGHKSVSWYQQVLGQGPQFIFQYYEKEERGRGNFPDRFSARQFPNYSSELNVNALLLGDSALYLCASSLASLGGYGYTFGSGTRLTVV.

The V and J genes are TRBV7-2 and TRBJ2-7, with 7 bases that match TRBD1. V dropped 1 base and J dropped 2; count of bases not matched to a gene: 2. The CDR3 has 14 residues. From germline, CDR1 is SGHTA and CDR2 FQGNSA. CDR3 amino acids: CASSLGGQPYEQYF. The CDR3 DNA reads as TGTGCCAGCAGCTTAGGGGGACAGCCCTACGAGCAGTACTTC.

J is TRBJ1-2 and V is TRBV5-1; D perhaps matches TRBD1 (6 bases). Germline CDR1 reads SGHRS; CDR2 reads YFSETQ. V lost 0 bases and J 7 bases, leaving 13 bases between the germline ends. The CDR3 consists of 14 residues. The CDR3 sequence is CASSLAQGRGGYTF. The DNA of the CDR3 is TGCGCCAGCAGCTTGGCCCAGGGCAGGGGTGGCTACACCTTC.

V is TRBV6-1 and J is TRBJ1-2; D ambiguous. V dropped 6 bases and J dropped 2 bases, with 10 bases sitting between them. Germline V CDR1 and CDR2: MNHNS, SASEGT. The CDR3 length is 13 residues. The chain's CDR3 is CASRENKNYGYTF. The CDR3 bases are TGTGCCAGCAGGGAAAACAAGAACTATGGCTACACCTTC.

CDR3 in amino acids: CASRKGATPGSGANVLTF. CDR3 coding DNA: TGTGCCAGTAGAAAGGGGGCTACTCCAGGCTCTGGGGCCAACGTCCTGACTTTC. The chain is built from TRBV19 and TRBJ2-6, with TRBD1 identical over 7 bases. V shed 6 bases, J shed 0 bases, and the junction held 11 bases outside the gene matches. Germline lookup yields CDR1 LNHDA and CDR2 SQIVND (reference sequence). This CDR3 has 18 residues.

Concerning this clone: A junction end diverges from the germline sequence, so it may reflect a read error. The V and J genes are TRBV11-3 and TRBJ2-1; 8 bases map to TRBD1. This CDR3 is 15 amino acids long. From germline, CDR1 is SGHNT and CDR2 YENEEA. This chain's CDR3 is CASNLGQGGNNEQFF. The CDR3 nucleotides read TGTGCCAGCAACTTAGGACAGGGCGGAAACAATGAGCAGTTCTTC.

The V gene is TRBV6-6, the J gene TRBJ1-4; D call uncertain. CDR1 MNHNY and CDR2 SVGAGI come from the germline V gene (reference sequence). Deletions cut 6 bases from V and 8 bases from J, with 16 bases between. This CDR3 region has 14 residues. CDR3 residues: CASSPSRSVEKLFF. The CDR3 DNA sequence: TGTGCCAGCAGCCCATCCCGGTCGGTCGAAAAACTGTTTTTT.

CDR3 DNA sequence: TGCGCCAGCAGCCAAGAGGTTCCGGACAGGCTTAATCAGCCCCAGCATTTT. Translating gives CASSQEVPDRLNQPQHF. The chain has TRBV4-1 and TRBJ1-5; TRBD1 agrees at 7 bases. The CDR3 has 17 amino acids. Per germline, CDR1 MGHRA and CDR2 YSYEKL. The trim removed 0 bases at V and 4 bases at J, leaving 9 bases unmatched.

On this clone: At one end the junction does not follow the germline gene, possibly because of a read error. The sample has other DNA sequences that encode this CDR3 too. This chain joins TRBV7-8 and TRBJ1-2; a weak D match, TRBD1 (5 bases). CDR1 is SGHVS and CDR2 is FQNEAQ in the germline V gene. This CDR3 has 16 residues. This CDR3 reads CASSPRGGEGAGGYTF. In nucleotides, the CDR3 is TGTGCCAGCAGCCCCCGGGGGGGGGAAGGGGCAGGTGGCTACACCTTT.

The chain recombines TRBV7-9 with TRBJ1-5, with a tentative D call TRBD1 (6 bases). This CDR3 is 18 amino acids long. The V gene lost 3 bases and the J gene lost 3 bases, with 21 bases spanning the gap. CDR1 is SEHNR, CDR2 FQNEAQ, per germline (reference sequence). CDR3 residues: CASSFGRGGLEHNQPQHF. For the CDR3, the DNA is TGTGCCAGCAGCTTCGGAAGGGGGGGTCTCGAACACAATCAGCCCCAGCATTTT.

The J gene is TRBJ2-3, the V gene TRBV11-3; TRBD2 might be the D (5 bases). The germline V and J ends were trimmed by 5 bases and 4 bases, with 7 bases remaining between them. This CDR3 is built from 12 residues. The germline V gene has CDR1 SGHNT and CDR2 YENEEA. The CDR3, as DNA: TGTGCCAGCAGCCGCGGGCCAGATACGCAGTATTTT. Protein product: CASSRGPDTQYF.

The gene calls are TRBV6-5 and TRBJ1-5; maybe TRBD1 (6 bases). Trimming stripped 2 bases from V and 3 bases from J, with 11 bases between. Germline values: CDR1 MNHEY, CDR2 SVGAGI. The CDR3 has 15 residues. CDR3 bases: TGTGCCAGCAGTTACGCGGGGGGCTTCAATCAGCCCCAGCATTTT. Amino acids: CASSYAGGFNQPQHF.

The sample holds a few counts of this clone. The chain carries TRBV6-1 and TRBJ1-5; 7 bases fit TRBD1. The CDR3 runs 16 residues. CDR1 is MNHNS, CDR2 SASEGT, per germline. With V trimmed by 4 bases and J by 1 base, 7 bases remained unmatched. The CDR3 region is CASSGYTGESNQPQHF. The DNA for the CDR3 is TGTGCCAGCAGTGGGTACACAGGGGAGAGCAATCAGCCCCAGCATTTT.